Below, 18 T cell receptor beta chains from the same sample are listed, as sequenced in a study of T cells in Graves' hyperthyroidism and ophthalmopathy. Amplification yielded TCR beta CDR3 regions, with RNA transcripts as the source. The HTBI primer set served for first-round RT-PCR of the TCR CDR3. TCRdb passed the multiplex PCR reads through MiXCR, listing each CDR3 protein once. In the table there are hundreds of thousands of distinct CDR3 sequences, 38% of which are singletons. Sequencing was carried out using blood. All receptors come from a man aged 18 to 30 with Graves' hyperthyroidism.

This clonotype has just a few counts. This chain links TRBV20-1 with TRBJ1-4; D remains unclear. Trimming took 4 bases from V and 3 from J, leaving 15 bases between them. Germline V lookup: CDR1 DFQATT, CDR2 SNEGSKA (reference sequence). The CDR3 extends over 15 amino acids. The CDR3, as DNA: TGCAGTGCTACACCGAGGAATTGGGCTAATGAAAAACTGTTTTTT. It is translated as CSATPRNWANEKLFF.

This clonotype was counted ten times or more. The CDR3 nucleotides read TGTGCCATCAGTGTGGGTAGCGGGGTCCCCGAGCAGTACTTC. The encoded protein is CAISVGSGVPEQYF. V usage is TRBV10-3 and J usage is TRBJ2-7, with 8 bases identical to TRBD2. The CDR3 totals 14 residues. Germline CDR1 reads ENHRY; CDR2 reads SYGVKD. Trimming at V came to 4 bases and at J to 6 bases, leaving 8 bases not matched to a gene.

DNA of the CDR3: TGTGCCAGCACCTCGGGCAGGTACACTGAAGCTTTCTTT. As protein: CASTSGRYTEAFF. The rearrangement joins TRBV5-3 to TRBJ1-1; D is unresolved. TRBV5-3 is an open reading frame whose function is uncertain. The CDR3 has 13 residues. V was pared by 8 bases and J by 3 bases, with 14 bases between.

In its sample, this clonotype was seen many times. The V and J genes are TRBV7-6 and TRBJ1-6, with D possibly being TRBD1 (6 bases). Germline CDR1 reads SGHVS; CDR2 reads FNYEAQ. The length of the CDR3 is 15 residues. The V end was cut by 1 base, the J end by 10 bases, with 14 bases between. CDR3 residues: CASSLVPQGSSPLHF. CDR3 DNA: TGTGCCAGCAGCTTAGTCCCACAGGGTAGCTCACCCCTCCACTTT.

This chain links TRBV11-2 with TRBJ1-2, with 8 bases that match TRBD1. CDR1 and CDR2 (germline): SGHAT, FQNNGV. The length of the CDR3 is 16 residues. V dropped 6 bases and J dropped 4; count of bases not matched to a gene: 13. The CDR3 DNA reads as TGTGCCAGCAGAAACGGGCAGGGGGCCAGGGGCTATGGCTACACCTTC. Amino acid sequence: CASRNGQGARGYGYTF.

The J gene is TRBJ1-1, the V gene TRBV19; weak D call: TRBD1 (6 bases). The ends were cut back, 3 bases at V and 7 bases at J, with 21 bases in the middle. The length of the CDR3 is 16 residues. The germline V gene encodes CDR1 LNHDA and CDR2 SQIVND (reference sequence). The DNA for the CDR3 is TGTGCCAGTAGTATCCTGGGGAATGAGGAGGACAGTGAAGCTTTCTTT. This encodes CASSILGNEEDSEAFF. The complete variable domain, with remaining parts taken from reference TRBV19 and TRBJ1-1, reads DGGITQSPKYLFRKEGQNVTLSCEQNLNHDAMYWYRQDPGQGLRLIYYSQIVNDFQKGDIAEGYSVSREKKESFPLTVTSAQKNPTAFYLCASSILGNEEDSEAFFGQGTRLTVV.

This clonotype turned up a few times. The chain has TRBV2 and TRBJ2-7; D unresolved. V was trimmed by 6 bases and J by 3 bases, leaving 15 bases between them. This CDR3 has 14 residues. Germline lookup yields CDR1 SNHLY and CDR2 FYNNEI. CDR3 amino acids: CASRGFLDGYEQYF. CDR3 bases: TGTGCCAGCAGGGGTTTTTTGGATGGCTACGAGCAGTACTTC.

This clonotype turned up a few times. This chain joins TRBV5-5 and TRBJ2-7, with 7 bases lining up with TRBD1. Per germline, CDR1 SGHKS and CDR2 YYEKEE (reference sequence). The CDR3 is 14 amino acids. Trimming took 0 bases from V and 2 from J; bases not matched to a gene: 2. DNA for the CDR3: TGTGCCAGCAGCTTGGATCAGGGGGCCTACGAGCAGTACTTC. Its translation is CASSLDQGAYEQYF. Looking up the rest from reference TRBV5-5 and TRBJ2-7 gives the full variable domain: DAGVTQSPTHLIKTRGQQVTLRCSPISGHKSVSWYQQVLGQGPQFIFQYYEKEERGRGNFPDRFSARQFPNYSSELNVNALLLGDSALYLCASSLDQGAYEQYFGPGTRLTVT.

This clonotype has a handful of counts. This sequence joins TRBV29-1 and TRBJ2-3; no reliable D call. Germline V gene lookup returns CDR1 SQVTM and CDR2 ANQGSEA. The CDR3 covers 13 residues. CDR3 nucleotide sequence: TGCACCGGATACGAAACGTTCACAGATACGCAGTATTTT. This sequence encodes CTGYETFTDTQYF.

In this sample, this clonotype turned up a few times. The CDR3: CASSPRQDRGEQYF. The CDR3 DNA sequence: TGCGCCAGCAGCCCCCGACAGGATCGAGGCGAGCAGTACTTC. This rearrangement joins TRBV5-1 to TRBJ2-7; weak D call: TRBD1 (6 bases). Trimming pared 4 bases from V and 6 bases from J, leaving 17 bases between. The CDR3 is 14 residues long. Looked up from germline, CDR1 is SGHRS and CDR2 is YFSETQ.

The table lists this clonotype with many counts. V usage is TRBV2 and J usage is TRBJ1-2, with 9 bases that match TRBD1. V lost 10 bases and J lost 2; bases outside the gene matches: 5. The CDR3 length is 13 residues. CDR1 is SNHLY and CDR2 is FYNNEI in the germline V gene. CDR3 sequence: CATLGTGNYGYTF. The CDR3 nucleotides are TGTGCCACCCTTGGGACAGGGAACTATGGCTACACCTTC.

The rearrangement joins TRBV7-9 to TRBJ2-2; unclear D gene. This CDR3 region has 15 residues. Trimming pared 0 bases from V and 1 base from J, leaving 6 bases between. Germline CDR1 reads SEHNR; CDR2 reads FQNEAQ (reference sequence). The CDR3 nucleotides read TGTGCCAGCAGCTTAGCCGAGTGGAACACCGGGGAGCTGTTTTTT. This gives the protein CASSLAEWNTGELFF.

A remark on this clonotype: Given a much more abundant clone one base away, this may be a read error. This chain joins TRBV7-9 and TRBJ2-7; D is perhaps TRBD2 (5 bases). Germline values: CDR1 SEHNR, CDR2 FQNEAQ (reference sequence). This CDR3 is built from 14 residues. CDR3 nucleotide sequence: TGTGCCAGCAGCTTAGAACGGACTCGCTACGAGCAGCACTTC. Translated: CASSLERTRYEQHF.

In nucleotides, the CDR3 is TGTGCCATCAGTGAGACCCAGCATTTT. It specifies CAISETQHF. The chain is built from TRBV10-3 and TRBJ1-5; D unclear. CDR3 length: 9 residues. Trimming shortened V by 2 bases and J by 11 bases, and 1 base separated the two germline ends. CDR1 is ENHRY, CDR2 SYGVKD, per germline.

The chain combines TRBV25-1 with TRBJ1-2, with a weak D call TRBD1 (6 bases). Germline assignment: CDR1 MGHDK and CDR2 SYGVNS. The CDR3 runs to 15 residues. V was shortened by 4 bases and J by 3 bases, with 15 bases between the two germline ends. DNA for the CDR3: TGTGCCAGCAGTGGGGCCCGGGACACCCACTATGGCTACACCTTC. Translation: CASSGARDTHYGYTF.

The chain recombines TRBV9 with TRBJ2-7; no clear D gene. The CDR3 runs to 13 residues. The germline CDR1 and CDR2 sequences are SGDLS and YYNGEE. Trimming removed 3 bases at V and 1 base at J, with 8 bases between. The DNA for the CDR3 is TGTGCCAGCAGCGAACCCAGTTCCTACGAGCAGTACTTC. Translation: CASSEPSSYEQYF.

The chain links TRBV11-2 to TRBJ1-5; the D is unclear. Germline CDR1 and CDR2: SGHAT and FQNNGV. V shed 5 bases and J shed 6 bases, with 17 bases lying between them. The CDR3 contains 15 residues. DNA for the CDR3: TGTGCCAGCAGCCAAGATTTGGCCGTGGGTCAGCCCCAGCATTTT. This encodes CASSQDLAVGQPQHF.

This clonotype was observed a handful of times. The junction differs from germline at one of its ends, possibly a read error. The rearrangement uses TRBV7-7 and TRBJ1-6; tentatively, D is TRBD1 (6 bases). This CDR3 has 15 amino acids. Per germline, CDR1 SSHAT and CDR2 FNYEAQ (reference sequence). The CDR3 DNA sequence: TGTGCTAGCAGCTTAGTGGACAGTGGCCCTAGGCCCCTCCACTTT. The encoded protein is CASSLVDSGPRPLHF.